This T cell receptor (beta chain) was recorded in a study of blood T cell repertoires in COVID-19. Study in general: The study drew acute and convalescent COVID-19 samples from the United States, Italy and Spain. Sample material is recorded as cDNA or gDNA derived from T cells, B-cell-depleted T cells, or PBMCs.

Trimming removed 5 bases from V and 2 bases from J, with 13 bases in between. Per germline, CDR1 SGHTA and CDR2 FQGNSA. This CDR3 region has 15 residues. As originally analysed: Nucleated cell counts were estimated from reference gene primer amplification. Repertoires were generated with immunoSEQ multiplex PCR, while TCRdb's copy carries only in-frame clones and drops some. Clone size and V and J calls were adopted from that table, with D and trimming inferred from the DNA. The top ten clones hold about 10% of a sample with 200,000 or so clones, around four fifths of them seen once. The specimen was peripheral blood. This rearrangement joins TRBV7-2 to TRBJ2-1; D is perhaps TRBD2 (6 bases). The sequence was collected from a woman older than 75 with COVID-19, enrolled during active disease. The CDR3 sequence: CASSPEGGAYNEQFF. CDR3 DNA sequence: TGTGCCAGCAGCCCAGAGGGCGGGGCCTACAATGAGCAGTTCTTC.